This T cell receptor (beta chain) was sequenced for a study of T-cell memory formation after mild COVID-19. 5'RACE primed from the constant segment yielded TCR alpha and TCR beta cDNA libraries bearing sample barcodes and UMIs. TCRdb used MiXCR to reprocess the 5' RACE reads, holding one entry per CDR3 protein. The profile shows 400,000 to 500,000 distinct CDR3 sequences, roughly 20% of them singletons. This clonotype appeared a few times. Trimming cost V 1 base and J 6 bases, with 25 bases left between them. Germline CDR1 reads SEHNR; CDR2 reads FQNEAQ (reference sequence). This CDR3 is built from 19 residues.

The receptor comes from an adult woman who had mild COVID-19 (a few samples of this study predate the infection). Cell type and time point are not known. The chain carries TRBV7-9 and TRBJ2-1, with a possible D match to TRBD1 (6 bases). The sequencing sample was made of PBMCs or a T cell subset sorted from them (not recorded which). CDR3 sequence reads: CASSLVFGMDPRGSNEQFF. CDR3 DNA: TGTGCCAGCAGCTTAGTCTTCGGGATGGACCCAAGGGGGAGCAATGAGCAGTTCTTC. Together with reference TRBV7-9 and TRBJ2-1, the CDR3 gives the full variable domain: DTGVSQNPRHKITKRGQNVTFRCDPISEHNRLYWYRQTLGQGPEFLTYFQNEAQLEKSRLLSDRFSAERPKGSFSTLEIQRTEQGDSAMYLCASSLVFGMDPRGSNEQFFGPGTRLTVL.